This T cell receptor beta chain was retrieved from a study of human T cells and chemical hapten exposure. Study at large: Skin on the upper inner arm, approximately 2 cm by approximately 2 cm in size, was sensitized with 2% DPC.

Specified time point: patch test 2, 6 weeks after DPC sensitization. The treatment: therapeutic diphenylcyclopropenone sensitization with weekly scalp DPC. This clonotype turned up a few times. Individual cDNA molecules in this library carried unique molecular identifiers. Original handling: Counting gave a median of roughly 100,000 TCRs per sample, with values ranging from about 23,224 to 700,000. TCRdb redid the calling of the RACE reads with MiXCR, one entry per CDR3 protein. None of the V and J calls come from the authors' own analysis; TCRdb made them. The sample records about 110,000 distinct CDR3 sequences, roughly a tenth being singletons. V dropped 1 base and J dropped 2 bases, with 11 bases sitting between them. Per germline, CDR1 SEHNR and CDR2 FQNEAQ (reference sequence). The CDR3 spans 15 residues.

This chain connects TRBV7-9 to TRBJ1-1, with D uncertain. The source is a woman aged 40 to 50 with alopecia areata. Some clones in this sample may be carry-over from other donors' samples. Material: whole blood, obtained in connection with sensitization to the hapten diphenylcyclopropenone (DPC). CDR3 loop: CASSLEAGFNTEAFF. The CDR3 region has the DNA TGTGCCAGCAGCTTAGAAGCGGGATTCAACACTGAAGCTTTCTTT.